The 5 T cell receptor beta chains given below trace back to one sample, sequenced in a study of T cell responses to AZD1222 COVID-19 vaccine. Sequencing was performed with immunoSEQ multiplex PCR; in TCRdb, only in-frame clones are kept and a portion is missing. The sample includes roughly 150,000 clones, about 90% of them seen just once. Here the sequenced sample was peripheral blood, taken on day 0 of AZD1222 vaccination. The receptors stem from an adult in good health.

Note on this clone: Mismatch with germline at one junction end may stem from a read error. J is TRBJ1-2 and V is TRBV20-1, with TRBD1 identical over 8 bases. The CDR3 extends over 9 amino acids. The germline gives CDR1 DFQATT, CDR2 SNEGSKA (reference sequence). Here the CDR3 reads CSAREGQDF. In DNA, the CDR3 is TGCAGTGCTAGAGAGGGACAGGACTTC.

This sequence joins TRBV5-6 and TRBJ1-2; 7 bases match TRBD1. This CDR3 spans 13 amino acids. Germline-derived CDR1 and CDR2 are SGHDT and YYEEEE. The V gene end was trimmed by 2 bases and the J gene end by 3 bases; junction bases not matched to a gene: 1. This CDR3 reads CASSFTGDYGYTF. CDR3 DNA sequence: TGTGCCAGCAGCTTCACAGGGGACTATGGCTACACCTTC.

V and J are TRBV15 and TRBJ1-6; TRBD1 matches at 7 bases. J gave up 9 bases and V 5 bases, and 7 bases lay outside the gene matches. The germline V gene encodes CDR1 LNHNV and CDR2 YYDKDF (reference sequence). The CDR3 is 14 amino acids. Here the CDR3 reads CATSGRDSFSPLHF. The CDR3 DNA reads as TGTGCCACCAGCGGCCGGGACAGTTTTTCACCCCTCCACTTT.

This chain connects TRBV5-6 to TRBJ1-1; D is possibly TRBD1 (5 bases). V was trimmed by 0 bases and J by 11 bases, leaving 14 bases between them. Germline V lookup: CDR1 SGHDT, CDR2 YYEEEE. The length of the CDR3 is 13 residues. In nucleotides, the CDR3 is TGTGCCAGCAGCTTGGCACAGGCAATTGTGGCTTTCTTT. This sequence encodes CASSLAQAIVAFF. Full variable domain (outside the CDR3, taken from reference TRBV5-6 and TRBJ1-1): DAGVTQSPTHLIKTRGQQVTLRCSPKSGHDTVSWYQQALGQGPQFIFQYYEEEERQRGNFPDRFSGHQFPNYSSELNVNALLLGDSALYLCASSLAQAIVAFFGQGTRLTVV.

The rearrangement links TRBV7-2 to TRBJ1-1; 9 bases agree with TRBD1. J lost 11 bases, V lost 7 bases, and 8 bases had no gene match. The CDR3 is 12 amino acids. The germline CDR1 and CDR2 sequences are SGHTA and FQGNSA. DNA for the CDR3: TGTGCCAGCACCCCAGCGACAGGGGGGGCTTTCTTT. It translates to CASTPATGGAFF.